A single sample is the source of the 8 T cell receptor beta chains below, sequenced in a study of cytomegalovirus exposure and HLA in healthy donors. This PCR relied on a set of 60 Vbeta primers and 13 Jbeta primers. The assay was immunoSEQ multiplex PCR, and TCRdb's table has in-frame clones only and misses some. The data hold about 200,000 clones, with about three quarters observed a single time. Sequencing input: PBMCs. All receptors come from a woman aged 25 to 39 in good health and CMV-seropositive.

This clone was counted a single time. The V and J genes are TRBV28 and TRBJ2-6; 7 nucleotides align to TRBD1. The germline V gene encodes CDR1 MDHEN and CDR2 SYDVKM. The CDR3 is 18 residues long. V lost 5 bases and J lost 3; bases outside the gene matches: 13. The CDR3, as DNA: TGTGCCAGCAGTCCTCGGGACAGTTTATCTGGTGGGGCCAACGTCCTGACTTTC. It is translated as CASSPRDSLSGGANVLTF.

The rearrangement uses TRBV18 and TRBJ2-1, with D perhaps matching TRBD2 (5 bases). Germline V gives CDR1 KGHSH, CDR2 LQKENI. This CDR3 has 13 residues. The V gene lost 5 bases and the J gene lost 6 bases, with 11 bases spanning the gap. The chain's CDR3 is CASSGWERNEQFF. The CDR3 coding sequence is TGTGCCAGCTCAGGTTGGGAGCGCAATGAGCAGTTCTTC.

The gene calls are TRBV2 and TRBJ1-5; 9 bases match TRBD1. With 5 bases clipped from V and 3 bases from J, the junction kept 5 bases outside the gene matches. Germline-derived CDR1 and CDR2 are SNHLY and FYNNEI. The CDR3 has 15 residues. In DNA form, the CDR3 reads TGTGCCAGCAGTACCGACAGGGGGGTCAATCAGCCCCAGCATTTT. It yields the protein CASSTDRGVNQPQHF.

Notes on this clone: Distinct nucleotide sequences in the sample also encode this CDR3. V gene TRBV5-6 combines with J gene TRBJ1-5; D is unclear. V was shortened by 0 bases and J by 1 base, with 5 bases between the two germline ends. The CDR3 has 14 residues. The germline CDR1 and CDR2 sequences are SGHDT and YYEEEE. CDR3 amino acids: CASSLGGSNQPQHF. CDR3 bases: TGTGCCAGCAGCTTGGGAGGAAGCAATCAGCCCCAGCATTTT.

This clone was seen only a few times. The chain links TRBV18 to TRBJ1-1; D is undetermined. V shed 2 bases and J shed 7 bases, with 5 bases lying between them. The CDR3 spans 11 residues. Germline assignment: CDR1 KGHSH and CDR2 LQKENI. In DNA, the CDR3 is TGTGCCAGCTCACCATTGAGTGAAGCTTTCTTT. Protein product: CASSPLSEAFF.

In this sample, this clone turned up a few times. Other DNA sequences within the sample encode an identical CDR3. This rearrangement joins TRBV5-1 to TRBJ1-2; 10 nucleotides line up with TRBD1. There are 13 residues in the CDR3. In germline, CDR1 is SGHRS, CDR2 YFSETQ. The ends lost 4 bases at V and 8 bases at J; junction bases unmatched: 5. The DNA of the CDR3 is TGCGCCAGCAGCCTGGGACAGGGGAACGGCTACACCTTC. Translation: CASSLGQGNGYTF.

The V and J genes are TRBV19 and TRBJ1-2; D ambiguous. Trimming took 3 bases from V and 2 from J, leaving 10 bases between them. This CDR3 region has 14 residues. Germline V CDR1 and CDR2: LNHDA, SQIVND (reference sequence). CDR3 sequence reads: CASSIGVGNYGYTF. The CDR3 DNA is TGTGCCAGTAGTATCGGGGTCGGCAACTATGGCTACACCTTC.

The V call is TRBV2, the J call TRBJ2-3, with TRBD2 matching 8 bases. CDR1 is SNHLY, CDR2 FYNNEI, per germline. The J segment lost 0 bases and the V segment lost 2 bases, leaving 13 bases of the junction unmatched. The CDR3 is 19 residues long. The CDR3 DNA sequence: TGTGCCAGCAGTGAAACGCCTCACCCTAGCGGGTCTAGCACAGATACGCAGTATTTT. Translated: CASSETPHPSGSSTDTQYF.